This passage covers 23 T cell receptor beta chains from one sample sequenced in a study of identical twins. MiXCR was run by TCRdb on the 5' RACE reads, yielding one entry per CDR3 protein. Of around 530,000 distinct CDR3 sequences in the sample, 15% were seen once. These same records also appear under a second study, on yellow fever vaccine responses in identical twins.

Sequenced sample: CD4+ T cells sorted from blood. These receptors came from a woman aged 18-29 years in good health.

This clonotype was recorded many times. The rearrangement links TRBV6-4 to TRBJ2-3; possible D gene TRBD1, 6 bases. CDR3 length: 14 amino acids. Germline CDR1 reads MRHNA; CDR2 reads SNTAGT. Trimming removed 3 bases from V and 1 base from J, with 8 bases in between. The DNA for the CDR3 is TGTGCCAGCAGTGATTCAGGGGGCACAGATACGCAGTATTTT. Translating gives CASSDSGGTDTQYF.

This clonotype occurred a few times. This sequence joins TRBV5-1 and TRBJ2-5, with D perhaps matching TRBD2 (5 bases). CDR3 size: 14 residues. The germline V and J ends were trimmed by 0 bases and 9 bases, with 15 bases remaining between them. Germline lookup yields CDR1 SGHRS and CDR2 YFSETQ. In nucleotides, the CDR3 is TGCGCCAGCAGCTTGGGTAGCGACGCAGCCTCCCAGTACTTC. Protein product: CASSLGSDAASQYF.

V gene TRBV20-1 combines with J gene TRBJ2-3; 9 bases map to TRBD2. The CDR3 contains 15 residues. With 3 bases clipped from V and 5 bases from J, the junction kept 9 bases outside the gene matches. CDR1 and CDR2 from the germline V gene are DFQATT and SNEGSKA (reference sequence). The DNA for the CDR3 is TGCAGTGCTAGGGGTAGCGGGAGCTTCGGAGATACGCAGTATTTT. This translates into CSARGSGSFGDTQYF.

V usage is TRBV7-9 and J usage is TRBJ2-7, with 7 bases fitting TRBD2. CDR3 length: 16 amino acids. The junction had 9 bases not matched to a gene; V was cut back by 3 bases and J by 1 base. Germline CDR1 and CDR2: SEHNR and FQNEAQ (reference sequence). The CDR3 nucleotides are TGTGCCAGCAGCTTGAGTAGCGGGTTGTTTTCCTACGAGCAGTACTTC. As protein: CASSLSSGLFSYEQYF. Based on the CDR3 plus reference TRBV7-9 and TRBJ2-7, the full variable domain is DTGVSQNPRHKITKRGQNVTFRCDPISEHNRLYWYRQTLGQGPEFLTYFQNEAQLEKSRLLSDRFSAERPKGSFSTLEIQRTEQGDSAMYLCASSLSSGLFSYEQYFGPGTRLTVT.

The J gene is TRBJ2-7, the V gene TRBV7-9; the D gene is possibly TRBD1 (7 bases). The germline gives CDR1 SEHNR, CDR2 FQNEAQ (reference sequence). The CDR3 covers 15 residues. Deletions cut 5 bases from V and 1 base from J, with 15 bases between. The CDR3 coding sequence is TGTGCCAGCAGCGCGGGACCGGACAGGTCCTACGAGCAGTACTTC. Amino acid sequence: CASSAGPDRSYEQYF.

The chain couples TRBV12-3 or TRBV12-4 to TRBJ2-7; 10 nucleotides match TRBD1. The CDR3 has 12 amino acids. The trim removed 11 bases at V and 2 bases at J, leaving 3 bases unmatched. Written as DNA, the CDR3 is TGTGCCGTCGGACAGGGGGCCTACGAGCAGTACTTC. Protein product: CAVGQGAYEQYF.

This clonotype was found many times. The V call is TRBV5-1, the J call TRBJ2-2; no clear D. CDR3 length equals 15 residues. Germline V gives CDR1 SGHRS, CDR2 YFSETQ. V lost 0 bases, J lost 2 bases, and 8 bases lay in between. CDR3 DNA: TGCGCCAGCAGCTTGGACGTCACTAACACCGGGGAGCTGTTTTTT. The encoded protein is CASSLDVTNTGELFF.

This clonotype occurred a few times. This chain connects TRBV20-1 to TRBJ2-1; D may be TRBD1 (6 bases). The V gene's germline CDR1 is DFQATT and CDR2 SNEGSKA (reference sequence). The germline V and J ends were trimmed by 4 bases and 1 base, with 11 bases remaining between them. The CDR3 consists of 14 residues. CDR3 protein: CSATRTASYNEQFF. In DNA, the CDR3 is TGCAGTGCTACCCGGACAGCGTCCTACAATGAGCAGTTCTTC.

This clonotype was observed at least ten times. The chain carries TRBV12-3 or TRBV12-4 and TRBJ1-4; D is ambiguous. This CDR3 region has 14 residues. V lost 2 bases and J lost 4, with 8 bases in between. The CDR3 DNA reads as TGTGCCAGCAGTTTATCCCCGAGTAATGAAAAACTGTTTTTT. Translated: CASSLSPSNEKLFF.

With respect to this clonotype: Mismatch with germline at one junction end may stem from a read error. The rearrangement joins TRBV2 to TRBJ2-3; 9 bases agree with TRBD2. The CDR3 extends over 18 amino acids. Germline V gene sequence: CDR1 SNHLY, CDR2 FYNNEI. The CDR3 coding sequence is TGTGCCTGCAGTTCGCTAGCGGGGCTAGTTCAGGGCACAGATACGCAGTATTTT. It yields the protein CACSSLAGLVQGTDTQYF.

The V call is TRBV28, the J call TRBJ2-7, with D possibly matching TRBD1 (6 bases). Germline CDR1 reads MDHEN; CDR2 reads SYDVKM. The CDR3 has 14 residues. V was shortened by 6 bases and J by 3 bases, with 15 bases between the two germline ends. As DNA, the CDR3 is TGTGCCAGCAGCCCCGACAGGTTGGTCTACGAGCAGTACTTC. Translated: CASSPDRLVYEQYF.

This clonotype turned up a few times. The chain couples TRBV15 to TRBJ1-3, with unresolved D. CDR1 is LNHNV, CDR2 YYDKDF, per germline (reference sequence). The CDR3 is 16 amino acids. V shed 0 bases and J shed 4 bases, with 13 bases lying between them. The CDR3 is CATSRDLQAWGNTIYF. The DNA of the CDR3 is TGTGCCACCAGCAGAGATCTTCAGGCGTGGGGAAACACCATATATTTT. Combining the CDR3 with reference TRBV15 and TRBJ1-3 gives the whole variable domain DAMVIQNPRYQVTQFGKPVTLSCSQTLNHNVMYWYQQKSSQAPKLLFHYYDKDFNNEADTPDNFQSRRPNTSFCFLDIRSPGLGDTAMYLCATSRDLQAWGNTIYFGEGSWLTVV.

This clonotype was seen a few times. The V call is TRBV10-3, the J call TRBJ2-7, with 8 nucleotides matching TRBD1. V was pared by 6 bases and J by 2 bases, with 12 bases of the junction left unmatched. CDR1 and CDR2 (germline): ENHRY, SYGVKD. The CDR3 length is 16 residues. The CDR3 loop is CAISASPTGAPYEQYV. The CDR3 nucleotides are TGTGCCATCAGCGCCTCCCCGACAGGGGCCCCCTACGAGCAGTACGTC.

The table lists this clonotype with a few counts. The V and J genes are TRBV19 and TRBJ1-1; 7 nucleotides agree with TRBD1. CDR3 length: 15 amino acids. CDR1 and CDR2 from the germline V gene are LNHDA and SQIVND (reference sequence). V lost 5 bases to trimming and J lost 0 bases; unmatched junction nucleotides: 6. The CDR3 DNA reads TGTGCCAGTAGTCGCCAGACAGGGATGAACACTGAAGCTTTCTTT. Translating gives CASSRQTGMNTEAFF. Combining the CDR3 with reference TRBV19 and TRBJ1-1 gives the whole variable domain DGGITQSPKYLFRKEGQNVTLSCEQNLNHDAMYWYRQDPGQGLRLIYYSQIVNDFQKGDIAEGYSVSREKKESFPLTVTSAQKNPTAFYLCASSRQTGMNTEAFFGQGTRLTVV.

In this sample, this clonotype turned up a few times. The chain carries TRBV20-1 and TRBJ2-1, with TRBD2 identical over 10 bases. CDR1 is DFQATT and CDR2 is SNEGSKA in the germline V gene (reference sequence). The CDR3 has 14 residues. V shed 3 bases and J 9 bases; nucleotides not matched to a gene: 8. CDR3 nucleotides: TGCAGTGCTAGCCGTCTAGCGGGAGATACTGAGCAGTTCTTC. This encodes CSASRLAGDTEQFF.

This chain links TRBV7-9 with TRBJ1-2; 9 bases agree with TRBD1. Germline values: CDR1 SEHNR, CDR2 FQNEAQ (reference sequence). This CDR3 spans 13 amino acids. V dropped 6 bases and J dropped 8; count of bases not matched to a gene: 7. The CDR3 loop reads CASRPRTGEGYTF. CDR3 nucleotides: TGTGCCAGCAGGCCCAGGACAGGGGAAGGCTACACCTTC.

The V call is TRBV24-1, the J call TRBJ2-2, with D unresolved. Trimming took off 0 bases at V and 1 base at J, with 8 bases between the two ends. The germline V gene encodes CDR1 KGHDR and CDR2 SFDVKD. The CDR3 extends over 16 amino acids. The CDR3 loop is CATSDLGSWNTGELFF. CDR3 DNA: TGTGCCACCAGTGATTTGGGGTCCTGGAACACCGGGGAGCTGTTTTTT.

This clonotype was seen a few times. This chain uses TRBV5-1 with TRBJ1-2; 9 bases agree with TRBD1. The trim removed 4 bases at V and 8 bases at J, leaving 6 bases unmatched. The V gene's germline CDR1 is SGHRS and CDR2 YFSETQ. CDR3 length: 13 amino acids. This CDR3 is CASSVGQGGGYTF. CDR3 bases: TGCGCCAGCAGCGTGGGACAGGGAGGAGGCTACACCTTC.

This clonotype was seen more than once but under ten times. The V gene is TRBV27, the J gene TRBJ2-7; D not certain. Germline CDR1 is MNHEY and CDR2 is SMNVEV (reference sequence). The V and J ends lost 4 bases and 1 base respectively, with 11 bases between them. CDR3 length: 14 amino acids. The CDR3 sequence: CASSSRTGSYEQYF. In DNA form, the CDR3 reads TGTGCCAGCAGTTCAAGGACGGGTTCCTACGAGCAGTACTTC.

In this sample, this clonotype turned up a few times. The chain combines TRBV5-1 with TRBJ2-1; TRBD2 is a possible D gene (6 bases). Between the trimmed V and J ends, which lost 0 bases and 3 bases, there was a span of 10 bases. Looked up from germline, CDR1 is SGHRS and CDR2 is YFSETQ. This CDR3 contains 15 residues. The CDR3 DNA reads TGCGCCAGCAGCTTGGAGGGAGGCGTCTACAATGAGCAGTTCTTC. Encoded protein: CASSLEGGVYNEQFF. The complete variable domain, with remaining parts taken from reference TRBV5-1 and TRBJ2-1, reads KAGVTQTPRYLIKTRGQQVTLSCSPISGHRSVSWYQQTPGQGLQFLFEYFSETQRNKGNFPGRFSGRQFSNSRSEMNVSTLELGDSALYLCASSLEGGVYNEQFFGPGTRLTVL.

This clonotype was observed a handful of times. The V gene is TRBV20-1, the J gene TRBJ2-7; D not resolved. CDR3 size: 12 residues. Germline V lookup: CDR1 DFQATT, CDR2 SNEGSKA (reference sequence). V dropped 3 bases and J dropped 6 bases, with 12 bases sitting between them. The CDR3 DNA is TGCAGTGCTAGTCGTATTGCCGGCGAGCAGTACGTC. Amino acid sequence: CSASRIAGEQYV.

This clonotype was seen ten or more times. The chain uses TRBV5-5 and TRBJ2-2, with 7 bases that match TRBD2. The germline V gene has CDR1 SGHKS and CDR2 YYEKEE (reference sequence). The V segment lost 0 bases and the J segment 7 bases; nucleotides outside the gene matches: 3. The CDR3 is made up of 14 amino acids. The CDR3 loop reads CASSLAAGVGELFF. CDR3 coding DNA: TGTGCCAGCAGCTTGGCGGCGGGGGTCGGGGAGCTGTTTTTT.

The chain joins TRBV7-9 to TRBJ2-5, with a weak D call TRBD1 (6 bases). The CDR3 contains 15 residues. Trimming stripped 5 bases from V and 5 bases from J, with 18 bases between. Germline loops: CDR1 SEHNR, CDR2 FQNEAQ (reference sequence). The CDR3 loop reads CASSQGQPRGETQYF. The CDR3 DNA reads TGTGCCAGCAGCCAAGGACAGCCCAGAGGGGAGACCCAGTACTTC. The whole variable domain, filled in from reference TRBV7-9 and TRBJ2-5, reads DTGVSQNPRHKITKRGQNVTFRCDPISEHNRLYWYRQTLGQGPEFLTYFQNEAQLEKSRLLSDRFSAERPKGSFSTLEIQRTEQGDSAMYLCASSQGQPRGETQYFGPGTRLLVL.